This TCR beta chain was identified during a study of CD8+CD57+ T cells in acquired aplastic anemia listed by TCRdb under 2018. In terms of the full investigation: On average, sorted CD4+ and CD8+ cells yielded 3.2 ug of extracted DNA, with a range of roughly 0.18 to 27.4 ug. Broader findings and caveats from the paper: Over 25 CD8+ CDR3 sequences were found in both patients and controls but appeared to be highly expressed in patients and within the immunodominant clones of the patients. Between patients and healthy controls, no significant difference in CD8+ Simpson's diversity was found (P=0.060).

The study deep-sequenced TCR repertoires of sorted CD4+ and CD8+ blood T cells from severe aplastic anemia patients and healthy subjects. Ficoll-Paque density gradient centrifugation was used to isolate peripheral blood mononuclear cells. CD4+ and CD8+ T cells were sorted by FACS or magnetic beads before DNA extraction. As regards this clonotype: The antigen it recognizes is unknown. Base qualities are not provided; no much larger clone lies one nucleotide away.

Profiling of TCR beta VDJ combinations and CDR3 sequences used genomic DNA as the template. An Illumina HiSeq 2000 was the platform used for TCR repertoire sequencing. Per the source publication's procedure: Repertoire assessment relied on Simpson's diversity index, CDR3 size and DJ length profiles, and TRBV/TRBJ rearrangement plots. The most abundant DNA sequence in the deep sequencing data was defined as the immunodominant clone. CDR3 amino acid sequences were checked for sharing across subjects and were also compared against the VDJdb database and published repertoires. TCRdb trimmed public reads at Q25 via fastp, called clones via MiXCR and kept in-frame beta chains. Duplicate CDR3 protein sequences are folded into a single record with the most common DNA and genes. The authors' filters were not applied to this entry. The sample table holds 150,000 to 200,000 distinct CDR3 sequences, of which around 66% were seen once. Under 60% of the sample belongs to the ten largest clones.

The clonotype was recovered from a human donor with severe aplastic anemia or a healthy control (not recorded which). Sequencing was carried out using sorted CD4+, CD8+, or CD8+CD57+ T cells (not recorded which) from PBMCs.

CDR3 reads: CASSLVMGGPGPYEQYF. The bases are TGTGCCAGCAGCTTAGTGATGGGAGGACCCGGGCCCTACGAGCAGTACTTC. The rearrangement joined TRBV7-3 to TRBJ2-7; TRBD2 could be the D gene, as 6 bases match. The CDR3 runs 17 residues from the cysteine to the phenylalanine. The read is trimmed to its CDR3 DNA, 51 bases read in frame from base 1. According to the germline V gene, CDR1 reads SGHTA and CDR2 reads FQGTGA. V is clipped by 2 bases and J by 2 bases, and the sequence between their germline boundaries is 19 bases long. Extended through the reference TRBV7-3 and TRBJ2-7 proteins, this CDR3 yields the full variable domain: GAGVSQTPSNKVTEKGKYVELRCDPISGHTALYWYRQSLGQGPEFLIYFQGTGAADDSGLPNDRFFAVRPEGSVSTLKIQRTERGDSAVYLCASSLVMGGPGPYEQYFGPGTRLTVT.